This T cell receptor (beta chain) originates from a study of molecular identifiers for immune sequencing clone quantification. TCRdb re-called the PCR reads with MiXCR, one entry per CDR3 protein. The table includes some 580,000 distinct CDR3 sequences, about 25% detected once. This CDR3 is built from 11 residues. From germline, CDR1 is GTSNPN and CDR2 SVGIG (reference sequence). This clonotype was counted once. The antigen is undetermined. The junction does not match germline at one end; this may be a read error. Whole-study findings and limits: Clones above 20 RNA copies contained over 99% of effector molecules but under 1% of naive ones.

Sequencing was performed on naive CD8+ T cells from blood, with Jurkat cell RNA spiked in. As to subset: FACS-sorted CD8+CD4-CCR7+CD45RA+ naive T cells. The J gene is TRBJ1-1, the V gene TRBV30; no clear D gene. This TCR was recovered from a human donor in good health. Some libraries in this study had Jurkat cell RNA spiked in. CDR3 in amino acids: CARSPNTEAFF. The CDR3 region has the DNA TGTGCCAGGAGTCCCAACACTGAAGCTTTCTTT.